The sequence of this TCR beta chain was determined in a study of cytomegalovirus exposure and HLA in healthy donors. At the level of the study: Earlier, 150 million to 200 million T cells were analyzed, and some 120 million unique TCR beta sequences were found among them. Study-level results: A few chains tied to CMV proved CMV antigen-specific in vitro. Presence/absence analysis assumed near-uniform sequencing depth across donors.

Points on this clone: Its target is not known.

In nominal health when sampled, donors likely had unrecorded immune exposures nonetheless. The CDR3 is 12 residues long. V was clipped by 4 bases and J by 7 bases; unmatched bases: 2. CDR1 is SGHDN and CDR2 is FVKESK in the germline V gene. Primers for the PCR totalled 60 Vbeta and 13 Jbeta. Repertoires were generated with immunoSEQ multiplex PCR, while TCRdb's copy carries only in-frame clones and drops some. The data hold 160,000 or so clones, with 77% observed a single time. The chain recombines TRBV14 with TRBJ1-2; the match to TRBD1 covers 8 bases. The sequence came from a woman under 40 in good health and CMV-seronegative. Sequencing input: PBMCs. CDR3 bases: TGTGCCAGCAGCCCAGGGGGCGGTGGCTACACCTTC. The encoded protein is CASSPGGGGYTF.